This T cell receptor (beta chain) originates from a study of prognosis after radiotherapy for stage I lung cancer. General study findings and limits: After stereotactic body radiation therapy, unique TCR clone counts dropped from a median of around 9,500 to 6,500.

This clonotype was seen many times. What it recognizes is unknown. V lost 5 bases, J lost 3 bases, and 13 bases lay in between. Germline lookup yields CDR1 SGHVS and CDR2 FQNEAQ. The CDR3 loop spans 14 amino acids. The study amplified the TCR beta CDR3 region from genomic DNA. This amplification was carried out by two rounds of multiplex PCR. First-round PCR used primers specific to each TRBV and TRBJ gene. MiXCR, run by TCRdb on the multiplex PCR reads, gives a single entry per CDR3 protein. The data hold over 11,000 distinct CDR3 sequences, with about a quarter observed a single time. Sequenced material: PBMCs, taken before or after stereotactic body radiation therapy (not recorded which). This receptor was obtained from a donor older than 45 with non-small cell lung cancer. The chain links TRBV7-8 to TRBJ1-2, with D uncertain. Here the CDR3 DNA reads TGTGCCAGCAGCCCCACTTTGGGTGACTATGGCTACACCTTC. It encodes CASSPTLGDYGYTF. The entire variable domain, with the rest obtained from reference TRBV7-8 and TRBJ1-2, is as follows: GAGVSQSPRYKVAKRGQDVALRCDPISGHVSLFWYQQALGQGPEFLTYFQNEAQLDKSGLPSDRFFAERPEGSVSTLKIQRTQQEDSAVYLCASSPTLGDYGYTFGSGTRLTVV.